This TCR beta chain was captured by sequencing in a study of human T cells and chemical hapten exposure. Study context: Alopecia areata, totalis or universalis affected patients who were mostly female.

The time point here: patch test 1, 2 weeks after DPC sensitization. Regarding treatment: therapeutic diphenylcyclopropenone sensitization with weekly scalp DPC. Alopecia patients deemed DPC-suitable, aged 18 to 70, excluding pregnancy. With regard to this clonotype: What it recognizes is unknown.

Looked up from germline, CDR1 is DFQATT and CDR2 is SNEGSKA (reference sequence). Unmatched junction bases numbered 5, after V lost 1 base and J lost 4 bases. This CDR3 region has 15 residues. The study, taken as a whole, reports: Counts of TCRs above 1 in 1000 frequency stayed unchanged with DPC sensitization.

From the RACE reads, TCRdb called clonotypes with MiXCR, one entry per CDR3 protein. The table has roughly 190,000 distinct CDR3 sequences, 20% to 25% seen once. Sequences were derived from whole blood, sampled in connection with sensitization to the hapten diphenylcyclopropenone (DPC). The chain employs TRBV20-1 and TRBJ2-1; 9 nucleotides line up with TRBD2. This clonotype originated in a woman aged 45-65 years with alopecia areata. Some clones in this sample may be carry-over from other donors' samples. This chain's CDR3 is CSARAPLAGYNEQFF. As DNA, the CDR3 is TGCAGTGCTAGAGCCCCGCTAGCGGGATACAATGAGCAGTTCTTC.